The sample holds a few counts of the clone carrying this T cell receptor beta chain. The sample belongs to a study of blood T cell repertoires in COVID-19. For the study at large: Samples taken during acute and convalescent COVID-19 were collected in the United States, Italy and Spain. In each case, the material was cDNA or gDNA derived from T cells, B-cell-depleted T cells, or PBMCs.

Per the original data handling: Researchers report that nucleated cell counts were estimated from reference gene primer amplification. Method: immunoSEQ multiplex PCR; TCRdb's copy keeps in-frame clones and lacks some. The DNA was the basis for D and trimming; V, J and clone size are from that table. The repertoire holds about 130,000 clones, 87% seen once, with more than 3.5% in the top ten. Germline V lookup: CDR1 LNHDA, CDR2 SQIVND (reference sequence). Deletions cut 8 bases from V and 2 bases from J, with 18 bases between. This CDR3 is built from 15 residues. The material sequenced was peripheral blood. The V gene is TRBV19, the J gene TRBJ1-2; perhaps TRBD1 as D (5 bases). This TCR derives from a woman aged 60-75 years with acute or convalescent COVID-19. CDR3 in amino acids: CASSDRHYDNYGYTF. CDR3 nucleotide sequence: TGTGCCAGTTCTGACAGACATTACGACAACTATGGCTACACCTTC.